The 30 T cell receptor beta chains below all came from one sample that was sequenced in a study of cytomegalovirus exposure and HLA in healthy donors (dated by TCRdb to the late 2010s). The library was generated by the immunoSEQ multiplex PCR assay. For the multiplex PCR, a mixture combining 60 forward primers for TCR Vbeta segments and 13 reverse primers for TCR Jbeta segments was used. TCRdb mirrors the immuneACCESS table, restricted to in-frame sequences. Some clones are absent from its copies; in checked studies, under half trace to an unresolved V gene, and the reason for the others is unknown. In this sample the table shows 90,000 to 100,000 clones, 60% to 80% of which occur a single time. The ten most abundant clones make up around 7.2% of the sample. The source material was PBMCs. The receptor source for this set is a female donor in good health and CMV-seronegative.

The J gene is TRBJ2-1, the V gene TRBV11-3, with TRBD2 matching over 14 bases. CDR1 is SGHNT, CDR2 YENEEA, per germline. J was trimmed by 6 bases and V by 4 bases; bases with no gene match: 5. The CDR3 covers 16 residues. CDR3 nucleotide sequence: TGTGCCAGCAGCTCGATGACTAGCGGGAGGGCCAATGAGCAGTTCTTC. Its translation is CASSSMTSGRANEQFF.

This chain uses TRBV14 with TRBJ1-1; 9 positions agree with TRBD1. The germline gives CDR1 SGHDN, CDR2 FVKESK. The CDR3 totals 17 residues. Trimming took 1 base from V and 10 from J; bases not matched to a gene: 16. CDR3 residues: CASSQGGNLIQTGGAFF. The CDR3 DNA sequence: TGTGCCAGCAGCCAAGGGGGCAATTTAATTCAGACAGGGGGAGCTTTCTTT.

This chain joins TRBV19 and TRBJ1-4, with D possibly TRBD1 on 5 matching bases. Looked up from germline, CDR1 is LNHDA and CDR2 is SQIVND (reference sequence). The V end was cut by 2 bases, the J end by 8 bases, with 21 bases between. CDR3 size: 17 residues. CDR3 sequence: CASSIRSGPLGMEKLFF. CDR3 in DNA: TGTGCCAGTAGTATAAGATCAGGGCCCCTTGGAATGGAAAAACTGTTTTTT. Filled out from reference TRBV19 and TRBJ1-4, the complete variable domain reads DGGITQSPKYLFRKEGQNVTLSCEQNLNHDAMYWYRQDPGQGLRLIYYSQIVNDFQKGDIAEGYSVSREKKESFPLTVTSAQKNPTAFYLCASSIRSGPLGMEKLFFGSGTQLSVL.

The chain is built from TRBV5-8 and TRBJ2-5; 7 nucleotides align to TRBD1. The J call may be mistaken, given a closer DNA end match to TRBJ2-7. Germline V gene sequence: CDR1 SGHTS, CDR2 YDEGEE. The CDR3 is 17 residues long. As DNA, the CDR3 is TGTGCCAGCAGCTTGATTTATGGGGCAGGGGGTAAGGACGAGCAGTACTTC. Protein product: CASSLIYGAGGKDEQYF.

The sample holds a few counts of this clone. The chain couples TRBV28 to TRBJ1-5; 10 nucleotides match TRBD1. In germline, CDR1 is MDHEN, CDR2 SYDVKM. CDR3 length: 13 amino acids. The ends lost 7 bases at V and 10 bases at J; junction bases unmatched: 7. The CDR3 is CASNRDRGQPQHF. CDR3 DNA: TGTGCCAGCAACCGGGACAGGGGACAACCCCAGCATTTT.

The chain links TRBV23-1 to TRBJ2-7; a possible D gene is TRBD1 (5 bases). TRBV23-1 is noted as an ORF with a role that remains uncertain. With 5 bases removed from V and 7 bases from J, the gap between germline ends came to 12 bases. CDR3 length equals 12 residues. CDR3 bases: TGCGCCAGCAGTTGTGACAGTCTGGAGCAGTACTTC. Protein product: CASSCDSLEQYF.

The rearrangement links TRBV5-1 to TRBJ1-2; D might be TRBD1 (6 bases). The germline V gene has CDR1 SGHRS and CDR2 YFSETQ. Deletions cut 2 bases from V and 1 base from J, with 18 bases between. The CDR3 length is 17 residues. This CDR3 is CASSFPGVGVLNYGYTF. The CDR3 nucleotides are TGCGCCAGCAGCTTTCCAGGGGTAGGGGTTCTTAACTATGGCTACACCTTC.

This clone occurred a few times. The CDR3 region is CAIRGNTEAFF. CDR3 DNA sequence: TGTGCCATTAGGGGGAACACTGAAGCTTTCTTT. The chain uses TRBV10-3 and TRBJ1-1, with TRBD1 as a possible D gene (5 bases). The germline V and J ends were trimmed by 9 bases and 1 base, with 6 bases remaining between them. The length of the CDR3 is 11 residues. CDR1 and CDR2 from the germline V gene are ENHRY and SYGVKD.

This rearrangement joins TRBV10-1 to TRBJ2-1, with no clear D. Trimming pared 2 bases from V and 6 bases from J, leaving 8 bases between. Germline loops: CDR1 WNHNN, CDR2 SYGVQD (reference sequence). The CDR3 length is 13 residues. CDR3 loop: CASSEASFNEQFF. The CDR3 nucleotides are TGCGCCAGCAGTGAGGCCAGTTTCAATGAGCAGTTCTTC.

This clone was seen a few times. The V and J genes are TRBV6-1 and TRBJ2-3; 10 bases fit TRBD2. This CDR3 region has 13 residues. Germline CDR1 is MNHNS and CDR2 is SASEGT. V lost 10 bases to trimming and J lost 5 bases; unmatched junction nucleotides: 6. The CDR3 protein is CAIRLAGVDTQYF. The CDR3 nucleotides are TGTGCCATCCGGCTAGCGGGGGTAGATACGCAGTATTTT.

This clone was seen a few times. The chain employs TRBV19 and TRBJ1-1; TRBD1 matches 7 bases. The CDR3 totals 15 residues. V trimming: 4 bases; J trimming: 5 bases; junction bases outside the gene matches: 10. Germline V gives CDR1 LNHDA, CDR2 SQIVND (reference sequence). CDR3 region: CASSTEGGKYTEAFF. The CDR3 bases are TGTGCCAGTAGTACCGAAGGGGGCAAGTATACTGAAGCTTTCTTT.

V gene TRBV19 combines with J gene TRBJ2-1, with 15 positions matching TRBD2. This CDR3 is built from 18 residues. V lost 5 bases and J lost 8; bases outside the gene matches: 13. Per germline, CDR1 LNHDA and CDR2 SQIVND (reference sequence). The CDR3 protein is CASSFLGTSGGTTDEQFF. In nucleotides, the CDR3 is TGTGCCAGTAGTTTCCTCGGGACTAGCGGGGGGACTACAGATGAGCAGTTCTTC.

This chain links TRBV9 with TRBJ2-7; 8 positions agree with TRBD1. The CDR3 spans 15 residues. J gave up 2 bases and V 0 bases, and 4 bases lay outside the gene matches. Germline V gene lookup returns CDR1 SGDLS and CDR2 YYNGEE. CDR3 nucleotides: TGTGCCAGCAGCGTAGGGGGGACAGGAGCCTACGAGCAGTACTTC. Its translation: CASSVGGTGAYEQYF.

J is TRBJ2-2 and V is TRBV2, with 10 bases that match TRBD2. The CDR3 totals 14 residues. Germline V lookup: CDR1 SNHLY, CDR2 FYNNEI. V was pared by 8 bases and J by 4 bases, with 4 bases of the junction left unmatched. In nucleotides, the CDR3 is TGTGCCAGCGCCAGCGGGGGGGCCACCGGGGAGCTGTTTTTT. It specifies CASASGGATGELFF.

This rearrangement joins TRBV27 to TRBJ2-7; a possible D gene is TRBD1 (5 bases). Germline V lookup: CDR1 MNHEY, CDR2 SMNVEV (reference sequence). This CDR3 region has 13 residues. V was clipped by 3 bases and J by 4 bases, with 10 bases between them. CDR3 amino acids: CASSLAQGYEQYF. DNA for the CDR3: TGTGCCAGCAGTTTGGCCCAGGGATACGAGCAGTACTTC.

The genes are TRBV19 and TRBJ1-1; 7 bases match TRBD1. This CDR3 is built from 11 residues. CDR1 and CDR2 (germline): LNHDA, SQIVND (reference sequence). Losses at the gene ends were 7 bases for V and 11 bases for J; bases not matched to a gene: 7. The CDR3 DNA sequence: TGTGCCAGTACCCAGACAGGGACGGCTTTCTTT. This codes for CASTQTGTAFF. The full variable domain, rest sourced from reference TRBV19 and TRBJ1-1, is DGGITQSPKYLFRKEGQNVTLSCEQNLNHDAMYWYRQDPGQGLRLIYYSQIVNDFQKGDIAEGYSVSREKKESFPLTVTSAQKNPTAFYLCASTQTGTAFFGQGTRLTVV.

The chain joins TRBV30 to TRBJ1-2; D gene uncertain. V was shortened by 0 bases and J by 4 bases, with 12 bases between the two germline ends. Per the germline V gene, CDR1 is GTSNPN and CDR2 is SVGIG (reference sequence). This CDR3 region has 14 residues. The CDR3 loop reads CAWSVRRQVYGYTF. The CDR3, as DNA: TGTGCCTGGAGTGTACGTCGGCAGGTCTATGGCTACACCTTC.

This clone was observed once. One junction end does not reproduce the germline sequence, and a read error may be involved. The rearrangement uses TRBV7-9 and TRBJ1-2; D unclear. CDR3 length: 14 amino acids. CDR1 SEHNR and CDR2 FQNEAQ come from the germline V gene (reference sequence). The chain's CDR3 is CSSSLISGIDGYTF. CDR3 coding DNA: TGTTCCAGCAGCTTAATATCCGGGATCGATGGCTACACCTTC.

The chain has TRBV19 and TRBJ1-2, with D perhaps matching TRBD1 (6 bases). The CDR3 length is 15 residues. Trimming left V 2 bases short and J 3 bases short, with 13 bases between. Germline values: CDR1 LNHDA, CDR2 SQIVND (reference sequence). The CDR3 coding sequence is TGTGCCAGTAGTATACGGGGGGCATGGGACTATGGCTACACCTTC. This sequence encodes CASSIRGAWDYGYTF.

The chain is built from TRBV21-1 and TRBJ1-4; the D segment call TRBD1 is taken from the table without a DNA check. TRBV21-1 is a listed pseudogene. The CDR3 is 19 amino acids. The CDR3 coding sequence is TGTGCCAGCAGCAAATTCCATCGGACAGGGTGGATGGAGGATGAAAAACTGTTTTTT. Protein sequence: CASSKFHRTGWMEDEKLFF.

The chain combines TRBV2 with TRBJ2-5; D ambiguous. The length of the CDR3 is 12 residues. Germline lookup yields CDR1 SNHLY and CDR2 FYNNEI. V was clipped by 8 bases and J by 4 bases, with 11 bases between them. For the CDR3, the DNA is TGTGCCAGCCAGCAGGAAGGAGAGACCCAGTACTTC. It yields the protein CASQQEGETQYF.

The V gene is TRBV5-1, the J gene TRBJ1-3; the D is unclear. This CDR3 has 13 residues. Germline assignment: CDR1 SGHRS and CDR2 YFSETQ. The V end lost 0 bases, the J end lost 4 bases, and 5 bases lay between the germline ends. The CDR3, as DNA: TGCGCCAGCAGCTTGGATCCGGGAAACACCATATATTTT. It yields the protein CASSLDPGNTIYF.

This clone was observed once. The chain uses TRBV6-6 and TRBJ2-1; 8 bases align to TRBD1. The CDR3 is 14 residues long. The ends lost 7 bases at V and 7 bases at J; junction bases unmatched: 9. CDR1 MNHNY and CDR2 SVGAGI come from the germline V gene (reference sequence). The CDR3 DNA is TGTGCCAGCAATTTACAGGGGGAAAGGAATGAGCAGTTCTTC. This codes for CASNLQGERNEQFF.

The chain uses TRBV28 and TRBJ2-3; 7 bases are shared with TRBD2. V lost 5 bases, J lost 1 base, and 3 bases stayed unmatched. CDR3 length: 14 residues. CDR1 MDHEN and CDR2 SYDVKM come from the germline V gene. CDR3 in amino acids: CASSPLAGTDTQYF. The CDR3 nucleotides are TGTGCCAGCAGTCCCCTAGCGGGCACAGATACGCAGTATTTT. Variable domain in full (rest from reference TRBV28 and TRBJ2-3): DVKVTQSSRYLVKRTGEKVFLECVQDMDHENMFWYRQDPGLGLRLIYFSYDVKMKEKGDIPEGYSVSREKKERFSLILESASTNQTSMYLCASSPLAGTDTQYFGPGTRLTVL.

This clone was counted once. This chain connects TRBV6-1 to TRBJ2-1, with 10 nucleotides matching TRBD1. The CDR3 is made up of 15 amino acids. The V gene's germline CDR1 is MNHNS and CDR2 SASEGT. Losses at the gene ends were 3 bases for V and 3 bases for J; bases not matched to a gene: 2. CDR3 protein: CASSEGTGDYNEQFF. CDR3 nucleotide sequence: TGTGCCAGCAGTGAGGGGACAGGGGACTACAATGAGCAGTTCTTC.

For the CDR3, the DNA is TGTGCCACCCGGCGGACACTCTTCCCAGATACGCAGTATTTT. It translates to CATRRTLFPDTQYF. The V and J genes are TRBV27 and TRBJ2-3, with D maybe TRBD1 (5 bases). From germline, CDR1 is MNHEY and CDR2 SMNVEV (reference sequence). Trimming stripped 10 bases from V and 4 bases from J, with 18 bases between. CDR3 length equals 14 residues.

The gene calls are TRBV10-3 and TRBJ1-2; no firm D call. Trimming took 0 bases from V and 7 from J, leaving 12 bases between them. Germline V gene lookup returns CDR1 ENHRY and CDR2 SYGVKD. The CDR3 is 14 residues long. In nucleotides, the CDR3 is TGTGCCATCAGTGAGTCCCGGGGTTGGGGTGGCTACACCTTC. This gives the protein CAISESRGWGGYTF.

V and J are TRBV10-2 and TRBJ2-5; a weak D match, TRBD1 (5 bases). The ends were cut back, 0 bases at V and 0 bases at J, with 17 bases in the middle. CDR1 and CDR2 (germline): WSHSY, SAAADI. The CDR3 covers 18 residues. CDR3 sequence reads: CASSESLWGGRYQETQYF. CDR3 bases: TGCGCCAGCAGTGAGTCTCTTTGGGGCGGCCGCTACCAAGAGACCCAGTACTTC.

This clone occurred once. CDR3 in amino acids: CASSPNRANTEAFF. As DNA, the CDR3 is TGTGCCAGCAGCCCCAACAGGGCCAACACTGAAGCTTTCTTT. The rearrangement joins TRBV11-2 to TRBJ1-1; tentatively, D is TRBD1 (6 bases). The ends were cut back, 5 bases at V and 2 bases at J, with 12 bases in the middle. This CDR3 spans 14 amino acids. The V gene's germline CDR1 is SGHAT and CDR2 FQNNGV.

J is TRBJ1-5 and V is TRBV15, with TRBD1 matching over 8 bases. The germline CDR1 and CDR2 sequences are LNHNV and YYDKDF (reference sequence). The junction had 5 bases not matched to a gene; V was cut back by 9 bases and J by 4 bases. The length of the CDR3 is 13 residues. The CDR3, as DNA: TGTGCCACGGGACAGGCCCGTAATCAGCCCCAGCATTTT. This gives the protein CATGQARNQPQHF.